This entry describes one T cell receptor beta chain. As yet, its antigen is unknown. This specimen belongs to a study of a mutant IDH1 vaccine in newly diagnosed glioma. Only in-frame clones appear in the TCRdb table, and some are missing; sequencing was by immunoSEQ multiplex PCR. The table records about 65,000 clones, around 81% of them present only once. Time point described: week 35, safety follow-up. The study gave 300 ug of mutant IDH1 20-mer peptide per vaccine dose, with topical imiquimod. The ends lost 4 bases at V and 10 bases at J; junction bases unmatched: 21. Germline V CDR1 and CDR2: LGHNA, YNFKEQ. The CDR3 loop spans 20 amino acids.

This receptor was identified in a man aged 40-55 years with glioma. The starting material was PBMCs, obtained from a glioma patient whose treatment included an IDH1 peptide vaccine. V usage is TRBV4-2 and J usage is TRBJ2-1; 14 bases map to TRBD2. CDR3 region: CASSLYKGQLGLAGGGEQFF. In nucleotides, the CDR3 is TGTGCCAGCAGCCTTTACAAGGGACAGCTTGGACTAGCGGGAGGCGGGGAGCAGTTCTTC.